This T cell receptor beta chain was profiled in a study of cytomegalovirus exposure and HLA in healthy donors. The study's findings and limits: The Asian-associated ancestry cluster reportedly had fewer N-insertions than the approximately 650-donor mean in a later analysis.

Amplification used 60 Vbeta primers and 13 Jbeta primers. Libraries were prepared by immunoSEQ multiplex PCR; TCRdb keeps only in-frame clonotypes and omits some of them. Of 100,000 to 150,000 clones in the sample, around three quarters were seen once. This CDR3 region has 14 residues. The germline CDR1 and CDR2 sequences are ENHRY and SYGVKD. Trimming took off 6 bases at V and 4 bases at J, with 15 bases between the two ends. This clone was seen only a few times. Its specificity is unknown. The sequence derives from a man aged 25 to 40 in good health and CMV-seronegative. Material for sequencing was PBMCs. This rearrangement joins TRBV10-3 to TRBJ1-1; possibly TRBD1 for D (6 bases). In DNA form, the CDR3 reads TGTGCCATCAGCGAAGGTGACAGGAGCACTGAAGCTTTCTTT. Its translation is CAISEGDRSTEAFF.